Given below is one T cell receptor beta chain in context. Its target is unknown. Profiled with immunoSEQ multiplex PCR; TCRdb holds only in-frame clones, not every one. The sample has around 74,000 clones; 95% to 98% are singletons. The CDR3 has 15 amino acids. The germline V gene encodes CDR1 KGHSH and CDR2 LQKENI. Trimming at V came to 3 bases and at J to 3 bases, leaving 5 bases not matched to a gene. This sample stems from a study of Tregs in tolerant kidney transplant recipients. Overall study context: The nonmyeloablative bone marrow transplants came from related graft donors, with transient mixed chimerism.

Thawed PBMCs were FACS-sorted into unstimulated CD4+CD25+CD127- regulatory T cells, CD4+CD25- non-regulatory cells, CD4 and CD8 cells. General observations from the study: Activated donor B cell expansion appeared to reveal the most relevant donor-specific TCRbeta repertoire. Donor-specific Treg expansion exceeded global Treg expansion in tolerant patients, suggesting antigen drive.

The chain recombines TRBV18 with TRBJ1-2, with 9 bases aligning to TRBD1. This specimen was CD4+ T cells from blood, taken before the transplant. This clonotype originated in a human donor who received a combined kidney and bone marrow transplant. CDR3 region: CASSPRTGVDYGYTF. In DNA form, the CDR3 reads TGTGCCAGCTCACCGAGGACAGGGGTGGACTATGGCTACACCTTC.